The 10 T cell receptor beta chains below come from one sample, sequenced in a study of blood T cell repertoires in COVID-19. Measured with immunoSEQ multiplex PCR; TCRdb has only the in-frame clones, and not every one. The table lists some 420,000 clones, approximately 92% of them singletons. The sample taken for sequencing was PBMCs or T cells enriched from blood (not recorded which). The receptors were sampled from a man aged 30 to 45 who had recovered from COVID-19.

The chain joins TRBV12-5 to TRBJ1-1, with D unresolved. The V end lost 8 bases, the J end lost 1 base, and 11 bases lay between the germline ends. The CDR3 is 13 amino acids. The germline V gene has CDR1 LGHNT and CDR2 FRNRAP. CDR3 sequence: CASSRVKNTEAFF. CDR3 bases: TGTGCTAGTAGCCGGGTTAAGAACACTGAAGCTTTCTTT.

The rearrangement joins TRBV18 to TRBJ1-1; 8 bases line up with TRBD1. The CDR3 spans 17 residues. Germline CDR1 reads KGHSH; CDR2 reads LQKENI. The V gene end was trimmed by 3 bases and the J gene end by 5 bases; junction bases not matched to a gene: 14. For the CDR3, the DNA is TGTGCCAGCTCACCGAATGTTCAGGGGGCTGTATATACTGAAGCTTTCTTT. This translates into CASSPNVQGAVYTEAFF.

The CDR3: CASSFEGEETQYF. The CDR3 DNA follows: TGCGCCAGCAGCTTTGAAGGGGAAGAGACCCAGTACTTC. This rearrangement joins TRBV5-1 to TRBJ2-5; a possible D gene is TRBD1 (5 bases). CDR3 length equals 13 residues. CDR1 SGHRS and CDR2 YFSETQ come from the germline V gene. Trimming stripped 2 bases from V and 3 bases from J, with 8 bases between. Looking up the rest from reference TRBV5-1 and TRBJ2-5 gives the full variable domain: KAGVTQTPRYLIKTRGQQVTLSCSPISGHRSVSWYQQTPGQGLQFLFEYFSETQRNKGNFPGRFSGRQFSNSRSEMNVSTLELGDSALYLCASSFEGEETQYFGPGTRLLVL.

As DNA, the CDR3 is TGTGCCAGCAGTGGGACTAGCGGGAGTTCCTCTACCTACGAGCAGTACTTC. It yields the protein CASSGTSGSSSTYEQYF. The chain recombines TRBV28 with TRBJ2-7; 14 bases are a match to TRBD2. The germline CDR1 and CDR2 sequences are MDHEN and SYDVKM. This CDR3 comprises 17 residues. The V segment lost 5 bases and the J segment 2 bases; nucleotides outside the gene matches: 8.

The V gene is TRBV28, the J gene TRBJ1-3; D unclear. Between the trimmed V and J ends, which lost 8 bases and 1 base, there was a span of 15 bases. Germline lookup yields CDR1 MDHEN and CDR2 SYDVKM. This CDR3 region has 15 residues. The CDR3 spells CASASGFWSGNTIYF. The CDR3 DNA reads as TGTGCCAGCGCTTCGGGGTTTTGGTCTGGAAACACCATATATTTT.

The count of this clone is one. This sequence joins TRBV6-2 or TRBV6-3 and TRBJ2-1, with 12 bases fitting TRBD2. V lost 2 bases, J lost 7 bases, and 6 bases stayed unmatched. The CDR3 runs 16 residues. Per germline, CDR1 MNHEY and CDR2 SVGEGT. The CDR3 DNA follows: TGTGCCAGCAGTTACGTGGGGCTAGCGGGAGGGAATGAGCAGTTCTTC. This sequence encodes CASSYVGLAGGNEQFF.

Only one count was recorded for this clone. This chain links TRBV9 with TRBJ2-5; D is perhaps TRBD1 (5 bases). V lost 0 bases, J lost 5 bases, and 11 bases lay in between. This CDR3 comprises 14 residues. The V gene's germline CDR1 is SGDLS and CDR2 YYNGEE. This CDR3 reads CASSVATGTETQYF. CDR3 sequence (DNA): TGTGCCAGCAGCGTAGCTACAGGTACCGAGACCCAGTACTTC.

This clone was seen a single time. V gene TRBV27 combines with J gene TRBJ1-6, with TRBD1 as a possible D gene (6 bases). Germline loops: CDR1 MNHEY, CDR2 SMNVEV (reference sequence). Trimming pared 2 bases from V and 12 bases from J, leaving 17 bases between. CDR3 length: 15 amino acids. As DNA, the CDR3 is TGTGCCAGCAGTTTAGGGGACGGGGGGCTCGGACCCCTCCACTTT. Its protein product is CASSLGDGGLGPLHF.

The CDR3 here is CSAGGQGTYEQYF. The CDR3 nucleotides read TGCAGCGCCGGGGGACAGGGAACCTACGAGCAGTACTTC. The rearrangement joins TRBV29-1 to TRBJ2-7; 9 bases are a match to TRBD1. The CDR3 has 13 residues. V lost 7 bases and J lost 2; bases outside the gene matches: 6. Germline-derived CDR1 and CDR2 are SQVTM and ANQGSEA.

This chain connects TRBV5-6 to TRBJ1-2; 8 positions agree with TRBD1. Germline V CDR1 and CDR2: SGHDT, YYEEEE. The CDR3 covers 13 residues. Trimming took 7 bases from V and 4 from J; bases not matched to a gene: 6. CDR3 DNA sequence: TGTGCCAGCGGAGGACAGGGTGGCTATGGCTACACCTTC. Amino acid sequence: CASGGQGGYGYTF. Variable domain in full (rest from reference TRBV5-6 and TRBJ1-2): DAGVTQSPTHLIKTRGQQVTLRCSPKSGHDTVSWYQQALGQGPQFIFQYYEEEERQRGNFPDRFSGHQFPNYSSELNVNALLLGDSALYLCASGGQGGYGYTFGSGTRLTVV.